The next 15 T cell receptor beta chains were all read from a single sample in a study of response to subunit inactivated influenza vaccine. Each CDR3 protein gets one entry after TCRdb re-called the RT-PCR reads with MiXCR. Here the sample spans roughly 650,000 distinct CDR3 sequences, around 13% being singletons. The material was PBMCs from blood, obtained about 14 days before vaccination. Receptors were obtained from a man between 45 and 60 years old who received an inactivated influenza vaccine.

This clonotype was observed a single time. The chain couples TRBV20-1 to TRBJ2-1; 9 bases match TRBD2. The V gene's germline CDR1 is DFQATT and CDR2 SNEGSKA (reference sequence). Trimming took 5 bases from V and 1 from J; bases not matched to a gene: 9. This CDR3 comprises 16 residues. The CDR3 DNA follows: TGCAGTGCTTCACAGACTAGCGGAATTTCCTACAATGAGCAGTTCTTC. Its protein is CSASQTSGISYNEQFF.

The chain joins TRBV30 to TRBJ1-1; D not certain. V was pared by 5 bases and J by 1 base, with 11 bases between. Germline assignment: CDR1 GTSNPN and CDR2 SVGIG (reference sequence). The CDR3 spans 13 residues. The CDR3 DNA sequence: TGTGCCTGGTGTAGGACGGAGAACACTGAAGCTTTCTTT. Translation gives CAWCRTENTEAFF.

The V gene is TRBV18, the J gene TRBJ2-1, with D uncertain. The germline V and J ends were trimmed by 3 bases and 5 bases, with 11 bases remaining between them. In germline, CDR1 is KGHSH, CDR2 LQKENI. This CDR3 contains 14 residues. The CDR3 protein is CASSPNGLNNEQFF. Written as DNA, the CDR3 is TGTGCCAGCTCACCTAATGGCTTAAACAATGAGCAGTTCTTC. Full variable domain (remainder filled in from reference TRBV18 and TRBJ2-1): NAGVMQNPRHLVRRRGQEARLRCSPMKGHSHVYWYRQLPEEGLKFMVYLQKENIIDESGMPKERFSAEFPKEGPSILRIQQVVRGDSAAYFCASSPNGLNNEQFFGPGTRLTVL.

V and J are TRBV11-2 and TRBJ2-3; 9 nucleotides agree with TRBD2. This CDR3 is 17 amino acids long. Looked up from germline, CDR1 is SGHAT and CDR2 is FQNNGV. With V trimmed by 0 bases and J by 3 bases, 7 bases remained unmatched. CDR3 bases: TGTGCCAGCAGCTTAGATCGTCCAGCGGGGGGTACAGATACGCAGTATTTT. It translates to CASSLDRPAGGTDTQYF.

This clonotype has a count of ten or more. This rearrangement joins TRBV24-1 to TRBJ2-3, with D perhaps being TRBD1 or TRBD2 (7 bases each). V gave up 5 bases and J gave up 3 bases, with 11 bases separating them. The CDR3 has 14 amino acids. Germline lookup yields CDR1 KGHDR and CDR2 SFDVKD. The CDR3 DNA is TGTGCCACCAGTGGACAGGGAGGGACAGATACGCAGTATTTT. Translation gives CATSGQGGTDTQYF.

This clonotype was detected a few times. This sequence joins TRBV20-1 and TRBJ2-5, with unresolved D. V was cut by 6 bases and J by 5 bases, with 13 bases left in between. The CDR3 totals 12 residues. Germline V gives CDR1 DFQATT, CDR2 SNEGSKA (reference sequence). CDR3 sequence (DNA): TGCAGTGCCAGATTATATGGGGAGACCCAGTACTTC. It specifies CSARLYGETQYF.

V usage is TRBV30 and J usage is TRBJ1-1, with a weak D call TRBD1 (5 bases). CDR1 is GTSNPN, CDR2 SVGIG, per germline (reference sequence). Trimming removed 0 bases at V and 5 bases at J, with 13 bases between. CDR3 length equals 14 residues. CDR3 DNA: TGTGCCTGGAGTGTACGGGGTCGGGGGACTGAAGCTTTCTTT. Translating it yields CAWSVRGRGTEAFF. The full variable domain, its missing parts supplied by reference TRBV30 and TRBJ1-1, is SQTIHQWPATLVQPVGSPLSLECTVEGTSNPNLYWYRQAAGRGLQLLFYSVGIGQISSEVPQNLSASRPQDRQFILSSKKLLLSDSGFYLCAWSVRGRGTEAFFGQGTRLTVV.

The chain links TRBV6-2 or TRBV6-3 to TRBJ1-5; no clear D gene. Trimming shortened V by 7 bases and J by 5 bases, and 12 bases separated the two germline ends. Germline CDR1 and CDR2: MNHEY and SVGEGT. The CDR3 spans 13 residues. This CDR3 reads CASKELMDQPQHF. The CDR3 nucleotides read TGTGCCAGCAAGGAACTCATGGATCAGCCCCAGCATTTT.

This sequence joins TRBV4-2 and TRBJ2-7; D not resolved. The CDR3 consists of 13 residues. Trimming cost V 4 bases and J 9 bases, with 16 bases left between them. Germline V gene lookup returns CDR1 LGHNA and CDR2 YNFKEQ. CDR3 coding DNA: TGTGCCAGCAGCCGGTTTGAGTCTCAGTGGCAGTACTTC. It is translated as CASSRFESQWQYF.

This clonotype has more than one count but fewer than ten. V is TRBV6-5 and J is TRBJ2-1; 12 nucleotides agree with TRBD1. The CDR3 contains 15 residues. Unmatched junction bases numbered 4, after V lost 1 base and J lost 9 bases. Germline CDR1 is MNHEY and CDR2 is SVGAGI. The CDR3 region is CASSYYRDRGLEQFF. The CDR3 coding sequence is TGTGCCAGCAGTTACTACCGGGACAGGGGGCTTGAGCAGTTCTTC.

The rearrangement joins TRBV27 to TRBJ2-3; TRBD2 matches at 7 bases. J gave up 1 base and V 2 bases, and 6 bases lay outside the gene matches. Germline loops: CDR1 MNHEY, CDR2 SMNVEV (reference sequence). CDR3 size: 16 residues. The CDR3 loop reads CASSLLAAPGTDTQYF. CDR3 sequence (DNA): TGTGCCAGCAGTTTACTAGCGGCCCCAGGCACAGATACGCAGTATTTT.

The chain has TRBV12-3 or TRBV12-4 and TRBJ1-2; D not certain. This CDR3 spans 11 amino acids. Deletions cut 5 bases from V and 6 bases from J, with 7 bases between. This CDR3 is CASSTTHGYTF. DNA of the CDR3: TGTGCCAGCAGTACGACGCATGGCTACACCTTC.

V and J are TRBV7-6 and TRBJ2-1, with TRBD1 as a possible D gene (8 bases). This CDR3 region has 15 residues. CDR1 and CDR2 (germline): SGHVS, FNYEAQ. Trimming took off 4 bases at V and 2 bases at J, with 12 bases between the two ends. The CDR3 DNA reads as TGTGCCAGCAGCTACACAGGGGGGGCCTACAATGAGCAGTTCTTC. Protein product: CASSYTGGAYNEQFF.

This clonotype was counted ten times or more. This chain connects TRBV20-1 to TRBJ2-7, with D unclear. This CDR3 comprises 13 residues. From germline, CDR1 is DFQATT and CDR2 SNEGSKA (reference sequence). V was pared by 0 bases and J by 2 bases, with 8 bases between. The CDR3 coding sequence is TGCAGTGCTAGAGACTTCAAAACCTACGAGCAGTACTTC. Translation: CSARDFKTYEQYF.

This clonotype was detected only a few times. The chain carries TRBV7-9 and TRBJ2-7; tentatively, D is TRBD1 or TRBD2 (6 bases each). Deletions cut 1 base from V and 0 bases from J, with 13 bases between. Germline-derived CDR1 and CDR2 are SEHNR and FQNEAQ (reference sequence). The CDR3 has 16 residues. CDR3 amino acids: CASSLVGGGHSYEQYF. The DNA of the CDR3 is TGTGCCAGCAGCTTAGTAGGGGGAGGCCACTCCTACGAGCAGTACTTC.